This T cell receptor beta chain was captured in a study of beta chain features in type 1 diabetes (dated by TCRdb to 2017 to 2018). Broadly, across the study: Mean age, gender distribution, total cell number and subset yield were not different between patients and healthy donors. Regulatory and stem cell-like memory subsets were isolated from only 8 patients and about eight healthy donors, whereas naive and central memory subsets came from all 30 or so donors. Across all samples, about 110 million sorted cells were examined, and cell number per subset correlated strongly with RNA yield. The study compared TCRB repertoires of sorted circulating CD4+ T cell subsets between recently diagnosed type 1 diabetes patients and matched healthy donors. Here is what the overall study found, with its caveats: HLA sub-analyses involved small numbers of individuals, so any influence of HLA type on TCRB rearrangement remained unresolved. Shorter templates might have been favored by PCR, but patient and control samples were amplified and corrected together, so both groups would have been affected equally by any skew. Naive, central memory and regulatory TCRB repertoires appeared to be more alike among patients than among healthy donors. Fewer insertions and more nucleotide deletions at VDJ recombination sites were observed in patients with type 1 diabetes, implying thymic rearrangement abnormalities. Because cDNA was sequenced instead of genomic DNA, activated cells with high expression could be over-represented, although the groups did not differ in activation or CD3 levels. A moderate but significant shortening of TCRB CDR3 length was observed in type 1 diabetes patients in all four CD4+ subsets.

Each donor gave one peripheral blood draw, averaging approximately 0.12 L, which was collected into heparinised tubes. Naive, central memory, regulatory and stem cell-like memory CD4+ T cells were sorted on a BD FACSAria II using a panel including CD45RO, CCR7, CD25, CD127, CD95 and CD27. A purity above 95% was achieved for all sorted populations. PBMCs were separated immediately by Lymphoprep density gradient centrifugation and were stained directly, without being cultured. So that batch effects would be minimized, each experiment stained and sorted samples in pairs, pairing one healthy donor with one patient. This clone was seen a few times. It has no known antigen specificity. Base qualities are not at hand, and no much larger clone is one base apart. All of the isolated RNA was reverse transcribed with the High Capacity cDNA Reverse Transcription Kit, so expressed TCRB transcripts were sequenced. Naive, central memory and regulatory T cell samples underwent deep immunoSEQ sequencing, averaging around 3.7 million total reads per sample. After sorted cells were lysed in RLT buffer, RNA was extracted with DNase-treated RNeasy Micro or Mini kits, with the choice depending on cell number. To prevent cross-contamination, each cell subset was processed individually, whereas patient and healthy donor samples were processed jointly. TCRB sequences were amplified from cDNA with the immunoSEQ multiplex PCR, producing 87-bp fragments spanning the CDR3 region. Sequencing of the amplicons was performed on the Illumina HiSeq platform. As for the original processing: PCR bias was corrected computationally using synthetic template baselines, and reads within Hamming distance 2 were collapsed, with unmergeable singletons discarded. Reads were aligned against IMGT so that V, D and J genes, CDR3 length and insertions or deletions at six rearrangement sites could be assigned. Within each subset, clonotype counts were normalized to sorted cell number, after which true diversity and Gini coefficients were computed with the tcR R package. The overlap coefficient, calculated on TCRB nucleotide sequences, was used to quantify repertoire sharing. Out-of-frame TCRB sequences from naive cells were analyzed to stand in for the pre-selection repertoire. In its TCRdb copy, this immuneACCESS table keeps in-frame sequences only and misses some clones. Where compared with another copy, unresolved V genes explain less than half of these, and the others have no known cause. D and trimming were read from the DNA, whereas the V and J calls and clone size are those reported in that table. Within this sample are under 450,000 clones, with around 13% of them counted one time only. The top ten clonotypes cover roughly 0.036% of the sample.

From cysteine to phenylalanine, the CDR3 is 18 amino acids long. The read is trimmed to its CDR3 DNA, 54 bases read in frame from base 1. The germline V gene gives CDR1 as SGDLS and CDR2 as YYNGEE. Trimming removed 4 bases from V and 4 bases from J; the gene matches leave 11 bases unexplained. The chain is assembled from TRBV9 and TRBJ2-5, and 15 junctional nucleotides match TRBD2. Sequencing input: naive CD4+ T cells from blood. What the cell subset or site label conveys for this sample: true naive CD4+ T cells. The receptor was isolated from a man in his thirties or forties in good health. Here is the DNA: TGTGCCAGCAGCCCAGGGACTAGCGGGAGGAACCTCCCAGAGACCCAGTACTTC. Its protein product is CASSPGTSGRNLPETQYF.